These T cell receptor beta chains were read from a single sample in a study of T cells after yellow fever vaccination. TCRdb passed the 5' RACE reads through MiXCR, listing each CDR3 protein once. The sample records 40,000 to 50,000 distinct CDR3 sequences, 6.8% being singletons. The specimen was CD8+ T cells not binding an NS4B(214-222) dextramer, sorted from PBMCs, collected 45 days after the yellow fever booster vaccination. All receptors derive from a young man who received the YFV17D yellow fever vaccine. CDR3s include the opening cysteine and the closing phenylalanine or tryptophan. A D gene is named only where the DNA matches it firmly. The size field is filled for only some rows; it gives once, few, many or a size class.

clone_size j_call d_call v_call cdr3_aa
NA TRBJ2-1 NA TRBV5-6 CASSMNNEQFF
many TRBJ2-3 NA TRBV7-9 CASSHPGAGSDTQYF
many TRBJ2-3 NA TRBV29-1 CSVEGGFGTDTQYF
many TRBJ2-7 TRBD2 TRBV9 CASSPGVSGSSYEQYF
many TRBJ2-1 NA TRBV9 CASRPGGGFYNEQFF
many TRBJ2-5 NA TRBV5-1 CASSLVEGETQYF
many TRBJ2-3 NA TRBV20-1 CSASGMVLDTDTQYF
many TRBJ1-4 NA TRBV10-3 CAISESAGISEKLFF
many TRBJ2-5 TRBD2 TRBV2 CASSGGLAGTQETQYF
many TRBJ1-5 NA TRBV12-5 CASATDGTSHQPQHF
few TRBJ2-7 NA TRBV5-4 CASSTDLQGSYSYEQYF
NA TRBJ2-7 TRBD1 TRBV11-2 CASSLLGTGQGVYEQYF
NA TRBJ1-5 TRBD1 TRBV20-1 CSAREFNGVLGTDSSNQPQHF
few TRBJ2-5 TRBD1 TRBV25-1 CASSGRLGTGEAETQYF
many TRBJ2-1 TRBD2 TRBV28 CASSPGLREGYNEQFF
many TRBJ2-5 NA TRBV6-2/TRBV6-3 CASSYKKLETQYF
many TRBJ1-4 NA TRBV12-3/TRBV12-4 CASSFDGGEFLFF
NA TRBJ2-2 TRBD1 TRBV29-1 CSGLGTGGTGELFF
many TRBJ1-5 NA TRBV7-8 CASSMYVQPQHF
many TRBJ2-5 TRBD1 TRBV7-9 CASSFYRTGETQYF
many TRBJ2-1 TRBD2 TRBV12-3/TRBV12-4 CASTPGLAGEHRNEQFF
many TRBJ2-7 NA TRBV27 CASSFGQSYEQYF
many TRBJ2-7 TRBD1 TRBV6-2/TRBV6-3 CASSGTGGFHEQYF
many TRBJ1-3 NA TRBV5-1 CASSLPDRHSGNTIYF
many TRBJ2-5 NA TRBV30 CAWSVKGGETQYF
many TRBJ2-7 NA TRBV7-9 CASSSGISYEQYF
few TRBJ2-5 TRBD1 TRBV5-6 CASSRDSEKETQYF
few TRBJ2-1 NA TRBV5-6 CASSLGSGNEQFF
many TRBJ2-5 TRBD1 TRBV4-2 CASSQEGRGTETQYF
many TRBJ2-1 NA TRBV7-9 CASSAPAEQFF